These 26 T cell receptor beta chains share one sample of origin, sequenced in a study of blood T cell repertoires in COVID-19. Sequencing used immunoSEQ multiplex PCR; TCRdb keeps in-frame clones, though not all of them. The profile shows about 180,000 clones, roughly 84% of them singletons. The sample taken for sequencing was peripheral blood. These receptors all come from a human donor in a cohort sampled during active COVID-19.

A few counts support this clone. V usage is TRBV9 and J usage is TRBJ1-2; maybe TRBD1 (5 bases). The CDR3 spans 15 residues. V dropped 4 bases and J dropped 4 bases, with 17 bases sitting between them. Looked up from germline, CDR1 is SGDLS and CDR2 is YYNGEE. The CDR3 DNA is TGTGCCAGCAGCCCTTCTCCAGGGCCTGGCTATGGCTACACCTTC. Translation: CASSPSPGPGYGYTF.

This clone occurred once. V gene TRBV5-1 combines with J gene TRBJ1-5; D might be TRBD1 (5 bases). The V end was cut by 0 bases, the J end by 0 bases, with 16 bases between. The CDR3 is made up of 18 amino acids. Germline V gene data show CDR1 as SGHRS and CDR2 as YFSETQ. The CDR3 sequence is CASSLDRQGLYSNQPQHF. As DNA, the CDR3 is TGCGCCAGCAGCTTGGATCGGCAGGGCCTCTATAGCAATCAGCCCCAGCATTTT. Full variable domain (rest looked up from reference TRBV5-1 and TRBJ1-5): KAGVTQTPRYLIKTRGQQVTLSCSPISGHRSVSWYQQTPGQGLQFLFEYFSETQRNKGNFPGRFSGRQFSNSRSEMNVSTLELGDSALYLCASSLDRQGLYSNQPQHFGDGTRLSIL.

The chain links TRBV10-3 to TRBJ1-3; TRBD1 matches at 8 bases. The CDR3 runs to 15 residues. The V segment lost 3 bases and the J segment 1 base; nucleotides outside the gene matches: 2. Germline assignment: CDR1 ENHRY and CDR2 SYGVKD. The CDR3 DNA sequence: TGTGCCATCAGTGACACAGGGGGTTCTGGAAACACCATATATTTT. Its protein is CAISDTGGSGNTIYF.

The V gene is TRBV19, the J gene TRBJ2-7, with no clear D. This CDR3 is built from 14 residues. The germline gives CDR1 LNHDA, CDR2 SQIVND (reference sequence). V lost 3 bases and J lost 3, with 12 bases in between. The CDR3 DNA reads TGTGCCAGTAGTATTCGGTTTTTTGACTACGAGCAGTACTTC. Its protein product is CASSIRFFDYEQYF.

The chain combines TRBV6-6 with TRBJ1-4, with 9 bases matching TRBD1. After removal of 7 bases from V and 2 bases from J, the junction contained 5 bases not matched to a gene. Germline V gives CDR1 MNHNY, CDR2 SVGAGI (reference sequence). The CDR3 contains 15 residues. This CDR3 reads CASMDRGGTNEKLFF. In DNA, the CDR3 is TGTGCCAGCATGGACAGGGGTGGTACTAATGAAAAACTGTTTTTT.

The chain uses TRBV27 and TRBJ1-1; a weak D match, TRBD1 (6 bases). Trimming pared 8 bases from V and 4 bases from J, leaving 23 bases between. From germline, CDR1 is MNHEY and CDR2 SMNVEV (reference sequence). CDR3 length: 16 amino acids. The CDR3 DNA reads TGTGCCAGCCGCGAGGGGGACACCTTTCGGGCCACTGAAGCTTTCTTT. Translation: CASREGDTFRATEAFF.

CDR3 in DNA: TGTGCCAGCAGCCTCCCCGGGAGCGGCCAAGAGACCCAGTACTTC. This gives the protein CASSLPGSGQETQYF. The rearrangement links TRBV4-2 to TRBJ2-5; the D gene is possibly TRBD2 (6 bases). This CDR3 spans 15 amino acids. Germline loops: CDR1 LGHNA, CDR2 YNFKEQ. Deletions cut 4 bases from V and 1 base from J, with 13 bases between.

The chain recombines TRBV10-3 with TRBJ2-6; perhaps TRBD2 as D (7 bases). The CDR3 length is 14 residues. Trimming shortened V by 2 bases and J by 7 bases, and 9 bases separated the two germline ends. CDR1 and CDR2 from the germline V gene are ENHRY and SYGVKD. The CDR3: CAISEGGGANVLTF. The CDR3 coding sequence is TGTGCCATCAGTGAGGGGGGGGGCGCCAACGTCCTGACTTTC.

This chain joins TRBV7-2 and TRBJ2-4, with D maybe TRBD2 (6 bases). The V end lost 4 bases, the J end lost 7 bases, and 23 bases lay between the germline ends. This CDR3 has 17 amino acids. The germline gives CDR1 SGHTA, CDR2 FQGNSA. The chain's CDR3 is CASSSGGAGTQWNIQYF. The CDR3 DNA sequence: TGTGCCAGCAGCTCTGGTGGGGCAGGGACTCAGTGGAACATTCAGTACTTC.

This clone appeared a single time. CDR3 protein: CASTVGGTNYGYTF. The CDR3 DNA follows: TGTGCCAGTACGGTGGGGGGAACTAACTATGGCTACACCTTC. This chain connects TRBV19 to TRBJ1-2; D possibly corresponds to TRBD1 (5 bases). V gave up 7 bases and J gave up 0 bases, with 12 bases separating them. Looked up from germline, CDR1 is LNHDA and CDR2 is SQIVND (reference sequence). The CDR3 consists of 14 residues.

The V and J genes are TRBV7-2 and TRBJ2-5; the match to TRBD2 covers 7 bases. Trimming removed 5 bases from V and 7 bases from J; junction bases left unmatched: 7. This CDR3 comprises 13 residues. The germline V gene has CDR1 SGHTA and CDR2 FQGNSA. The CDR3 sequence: CASSTGLVATQYF. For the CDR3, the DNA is TGTGCCAGCAGCACCGGACTAGTCGCGACCCAGTACTTC.

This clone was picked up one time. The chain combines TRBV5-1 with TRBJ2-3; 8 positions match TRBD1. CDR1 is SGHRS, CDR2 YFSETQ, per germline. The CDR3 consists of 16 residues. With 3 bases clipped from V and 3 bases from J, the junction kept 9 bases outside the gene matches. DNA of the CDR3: TGCGCCAGCAGCTCAGATCAGGGGGCGCAAACAGATACGCAGTATTTT. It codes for CASSSDQGAQTDTQYF.

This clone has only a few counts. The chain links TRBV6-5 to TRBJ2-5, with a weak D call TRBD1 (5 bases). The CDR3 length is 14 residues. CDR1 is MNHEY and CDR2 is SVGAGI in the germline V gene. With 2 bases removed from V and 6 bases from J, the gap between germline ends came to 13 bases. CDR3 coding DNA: TGTGCCAGCAGTTACCAGGGCGCGAGCAAGACCCAGTACTTC. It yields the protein CASSYQGASKTQYF.

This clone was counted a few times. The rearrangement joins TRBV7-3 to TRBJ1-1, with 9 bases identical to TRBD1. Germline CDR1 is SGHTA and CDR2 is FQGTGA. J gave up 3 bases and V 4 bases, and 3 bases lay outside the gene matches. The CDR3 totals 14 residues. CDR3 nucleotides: TGTGCCAGCAGCTGGACAGGGGAGGACACTGAAGCTTTCTTT. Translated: CASSWTGEDTEAFF.

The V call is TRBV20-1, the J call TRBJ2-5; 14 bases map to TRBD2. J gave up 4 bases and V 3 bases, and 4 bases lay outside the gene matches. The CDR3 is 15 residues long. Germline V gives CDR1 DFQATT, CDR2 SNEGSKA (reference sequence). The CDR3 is CSASGGLAGAETQYF. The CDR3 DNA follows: TGCAGTGCTAGTGGGGGACTAGCGGGAGCAGAGACCCAGTACTTC.

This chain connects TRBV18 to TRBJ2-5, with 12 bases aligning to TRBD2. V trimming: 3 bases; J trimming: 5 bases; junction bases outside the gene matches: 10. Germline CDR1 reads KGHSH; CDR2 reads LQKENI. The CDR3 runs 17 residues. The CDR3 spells CASSPRLAGAGGETQYF. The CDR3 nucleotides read TGTGCCAGCTCACCCCGACTAGCGGGGGCCGGAGGGGAGACCCAGTACTTC.

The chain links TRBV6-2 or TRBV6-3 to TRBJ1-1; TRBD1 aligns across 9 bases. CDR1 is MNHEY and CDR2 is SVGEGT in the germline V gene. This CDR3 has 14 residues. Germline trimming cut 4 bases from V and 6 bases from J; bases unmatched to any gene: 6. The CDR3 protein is CASSFSDRGAEAFF. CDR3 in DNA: TGTGCCAGCAGTTTCTCGGACAGGGGAGCTGAAGCTTTCTTT.

CDR3 protein: CASTRDSSYEQYF. The CDR3 coding sequence is TGTGCCAGCACCCGGGACAGCTCCTACGAGCAGTACTTC. The chain has TRBV11-1 and TRBJ2-7; 7 bases line up with TRBD1. Germline V lookup: CDR1 SGHAT, CDR2 FQDESV (reference sequence). This CDR3 has 13 amino acids. Trimming at V came to 7 bases and at J to 0 bases, leaving 3 bases not matched to a gene.

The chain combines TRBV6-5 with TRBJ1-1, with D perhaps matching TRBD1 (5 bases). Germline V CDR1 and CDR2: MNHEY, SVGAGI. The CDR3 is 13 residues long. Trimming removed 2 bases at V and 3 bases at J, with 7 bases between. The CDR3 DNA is TGTGCCAGCAGTTACCTAGGGGACACTGAAGCTTTCTTT. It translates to CASSYLGDTEAFF.

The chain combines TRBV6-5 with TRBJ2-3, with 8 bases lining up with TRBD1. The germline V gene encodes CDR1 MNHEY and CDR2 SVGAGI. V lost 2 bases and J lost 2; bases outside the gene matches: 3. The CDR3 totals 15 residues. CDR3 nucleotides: TGTGCCAGCAGTTACGTGGACAGGGCCACAGATACGCAGTATTTT. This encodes CASSYVDRATDTQYF.

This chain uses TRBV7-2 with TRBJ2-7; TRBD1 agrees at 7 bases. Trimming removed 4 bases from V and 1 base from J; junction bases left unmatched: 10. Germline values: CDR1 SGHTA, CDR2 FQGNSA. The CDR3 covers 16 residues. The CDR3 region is CASSSQPGQISYEQYF. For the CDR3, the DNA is TGTGCCAGCAGCTCCCAACCGGGACAGATTTCCTACGAGCAGTACTTC.

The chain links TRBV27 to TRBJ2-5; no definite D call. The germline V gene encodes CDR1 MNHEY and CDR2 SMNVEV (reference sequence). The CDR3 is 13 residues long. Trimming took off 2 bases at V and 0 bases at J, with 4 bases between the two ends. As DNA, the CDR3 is TGTGCCAGCAGTTTAGAGTACCAAGAGACCCAGTACTTC. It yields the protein CASSLEYQETQYF.

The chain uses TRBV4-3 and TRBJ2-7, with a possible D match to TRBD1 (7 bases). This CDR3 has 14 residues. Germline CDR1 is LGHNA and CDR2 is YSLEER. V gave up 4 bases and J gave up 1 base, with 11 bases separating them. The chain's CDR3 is CASSPGGRSYEQYF. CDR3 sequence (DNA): TGCGCCAGCAGCCCAGGGGGGAGATCCTACGAGCAGTACTTC.

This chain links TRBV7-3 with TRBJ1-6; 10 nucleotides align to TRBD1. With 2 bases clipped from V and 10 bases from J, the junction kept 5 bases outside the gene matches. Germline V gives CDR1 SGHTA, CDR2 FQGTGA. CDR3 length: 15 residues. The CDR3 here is CASSLLDRGKSPLHF. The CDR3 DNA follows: TGTGCCAGCAGCTTATTGGACAGGGGGAAATCACCCCTCCACTTT.

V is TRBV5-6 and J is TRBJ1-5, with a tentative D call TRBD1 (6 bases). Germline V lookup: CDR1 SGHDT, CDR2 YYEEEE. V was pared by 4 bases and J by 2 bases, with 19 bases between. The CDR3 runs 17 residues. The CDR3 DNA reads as TGTGCCAGCAGCGCCAGGCCCCGAGGGGGACGCAATCAGCCCCAGCATTTT. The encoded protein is CASSARPRGGRNQPQHF.

The CDR3: CATSAAGGYGYTF. DNA of the CDR3: TGTGCCACCAGTGCGGCGGGAGGCTATGGCTACACCTTC. The chain couples TRBV24-1 to TRBJ1-2; D gene uncertain. Trimming pared 5 bases from V and 4 bases from J, leaving 10 bases between. Germline V CDR1 and CDR2: KGHDR, SFDVKD. The CDR3 has 13 amino acids.